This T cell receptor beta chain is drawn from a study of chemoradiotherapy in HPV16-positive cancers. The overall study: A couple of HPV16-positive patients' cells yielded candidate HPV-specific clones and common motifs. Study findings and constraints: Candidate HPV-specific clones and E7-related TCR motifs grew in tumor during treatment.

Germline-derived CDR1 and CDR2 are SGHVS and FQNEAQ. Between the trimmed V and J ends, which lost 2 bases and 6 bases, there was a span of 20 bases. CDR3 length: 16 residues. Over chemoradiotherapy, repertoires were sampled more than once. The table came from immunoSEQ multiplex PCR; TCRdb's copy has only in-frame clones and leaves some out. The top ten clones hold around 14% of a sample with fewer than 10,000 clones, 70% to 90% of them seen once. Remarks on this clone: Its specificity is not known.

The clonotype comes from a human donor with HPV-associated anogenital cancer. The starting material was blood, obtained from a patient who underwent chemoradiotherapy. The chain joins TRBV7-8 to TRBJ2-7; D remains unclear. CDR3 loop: CASSLQPGPIKGEQYF. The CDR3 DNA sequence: TGTGCCAGCAGCTTACAACCCGGGCCAATTAAAGGCGAGCAGTACTTC. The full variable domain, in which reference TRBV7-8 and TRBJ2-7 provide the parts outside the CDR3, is GAGVSQSPRYKVAKRGQDVALRCDPISGHVSLFWYQQALGQGPEFLTYFQNEAQLDKSGLPSDRFFAERPEGSVSTLKIQRTQQEDSAVYLCASSLQPGPIKGEQYFGPGTRLTVT.